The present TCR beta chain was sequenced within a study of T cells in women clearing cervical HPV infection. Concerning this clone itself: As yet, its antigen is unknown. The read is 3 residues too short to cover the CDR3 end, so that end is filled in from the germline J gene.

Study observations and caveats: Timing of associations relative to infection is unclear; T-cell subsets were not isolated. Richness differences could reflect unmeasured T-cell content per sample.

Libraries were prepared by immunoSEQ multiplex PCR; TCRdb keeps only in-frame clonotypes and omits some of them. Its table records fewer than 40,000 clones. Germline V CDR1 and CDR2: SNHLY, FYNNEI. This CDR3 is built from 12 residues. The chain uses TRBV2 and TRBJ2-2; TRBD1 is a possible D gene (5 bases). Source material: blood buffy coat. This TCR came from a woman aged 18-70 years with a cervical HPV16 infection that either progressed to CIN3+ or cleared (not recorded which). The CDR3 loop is CASSPEVGRLFF. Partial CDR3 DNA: TGTGCCAGCAGCCCTGAGGTGGGGCGG.